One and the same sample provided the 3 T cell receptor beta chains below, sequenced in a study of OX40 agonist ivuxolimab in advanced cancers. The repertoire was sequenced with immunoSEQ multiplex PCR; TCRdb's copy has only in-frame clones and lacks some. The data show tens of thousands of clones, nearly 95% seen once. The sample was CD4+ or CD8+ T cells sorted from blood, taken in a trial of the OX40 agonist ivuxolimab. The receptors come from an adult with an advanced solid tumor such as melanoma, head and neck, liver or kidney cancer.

The DNA for the CDR3 is TGTGCCAGCAGTTTTCGCGGTAGGAGCTCCTACGAGCAGTACTTC. It yields the protein CASSFRGRSSYEQYF. This chain connects TRBV28 to TRBJ2-7, with D uncertain. V gave up 3 bases and J gave up 0 bases, with 12 bases separating them. Germline lookup yields CDR1 MDHEN and CDR2 SYDVKM. The CDR3 covers 15 residues.

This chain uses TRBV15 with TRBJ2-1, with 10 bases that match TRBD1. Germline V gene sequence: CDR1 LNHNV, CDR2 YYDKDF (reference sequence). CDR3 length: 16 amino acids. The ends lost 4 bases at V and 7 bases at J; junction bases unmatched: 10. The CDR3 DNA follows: TGTGCCACCAGCACGAACTTCGGGACAGGGGTGAATGAGCAGTTCTTC. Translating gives CATSTNFGTGVNEQFF.

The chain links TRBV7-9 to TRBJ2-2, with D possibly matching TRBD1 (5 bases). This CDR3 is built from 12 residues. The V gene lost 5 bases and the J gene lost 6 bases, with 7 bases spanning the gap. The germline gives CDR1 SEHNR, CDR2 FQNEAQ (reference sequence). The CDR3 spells CASSKGAGELFF. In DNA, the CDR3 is TGTGCCAGCAGCAAAGGGGCCGGGGAGCTGTTTTTT.